The 9 T cell receptor beta chains below all came from one sample that was sequenced in a study of memory CD4+ T cells and cytomegalovirus serostatus. The sort gate was single viable CD3+CD4+CD8-CD45RO+ cells for memory CD4+ T cells. Sequencing used immunoSEQ multiplex PCR; TCRdb keeps in-frame clones, though not all of them. The sample carries about 40,000 clones, over 70% recorded once. Sequenced material: memory CD4+ T cells from blood. These receptors all stem from an adult in good health and CMV-seronegative.

The V and J genes are TRBV6-6 and TRBJ2-7; tentative D call: TRBD1 (6 bases). The CDR3 sequence is 13 residues long. The germline gives CDR1 MNHNY, CDR2 SVGAGI (reference sequence). The germline V and J ends were trimmed by 5 bases and 4 bases, with 12 bases remaining between them. The CDR3 nucleotides are TGTGCCAGCAGTCCGCGGACAGATTACGAGCAGTACTTC. Protein sequence: CASSPRTDYEQYF.

V gene TRBV7-8 combines with J gene TRBJ2-7; 7 bases are shared with TRBD1. The CDR3 spans 16 residues. The V gene's germline CDR1 is SGHVS and CDR2 FQNEAQ. After removal of 0 bases from V and 2 bases from J, the junction contained 7 bases not matched to a gene. The CDR3 bases are TGTGCCAGCAGCTTAGCGGCAGGACAGGTAACCTACGAGCAGTACTTC. Residues: CASSLAAGQVTYEQYF. The variable domain in full, completed from reference TRBV7-8 and TRBJ2-7, reads GAGVSQSPRYKVAKRGQDVALRCDPISGHVSLFWYQQALGQGPEFLTYFQNEAQLDKSGLPSDRFFAERPEGSVSTLKIQRTQQEDSAVYLCASSLAAGQVTYEQYFGPGTRLTVT.

V and J are TRBV6-6 and TRBJ1-2, with unresolved D. This CDR3 contains 14 residues. Trimming pared 2 bases from V and 5 bases from J, leaving 12 bases between. Per the germline V gene, CDR1 is MNHNY and CDR2 is SVGAGI (reference sequence). This CDR3 is CASSYVAYSYGYTF. The CDR3 bases are TGTGCCAGCAGTTACGTAGCGTATAGTTATGGCTACACCTTC.

The rearrangement links TRBV6-6 to TRBJ1-2; D call uncertain. There are 14 residues in the CDR3. Trimming took off 7 bases at V and 8 bases at J, with 20 bases between the two ends. Per germline, CDR1 MNHNY and CDR2 SVGAGI (reference sequence). The CDR3 spells CASTKITEAGGYTF. The CDR3 DNA reads as TGTGCCAGCACCAAGATTACAGAGGCGGGCGGCTACACCTTC.

The chain couples TRBV7-2 to TRBJ2-7; 8 nucleotides match TRBD1. Germline values: CDR1 SGHTA, CDR2 FQGNSA. With V trimmed by 1 base and J by 2 bases, 1 base remained unmatched. This CDR3 comprises 14 residues. The DNA of the CDR3 is TGTGCCAGCAGCTTAGAGGACAGGGCCTACGAGCAGTACTTC. Protein product: CASSLEDRAYEQYF.

The chain is built from TRBV5-1 and TRBJ2-5; 7 bases map to TRBD1. This CDR3 contains 14 residues. Germline V gene lookup returns CDR1 SGHRS and CDR2 YFSETQ. J gave up 3 bases and V 3 bases, and 5 bases lay outside the gene matches. The CDR3 protein is CASSSAGGKETQYF. In DNA form, the CDR3 reads TGCGCCAGCAGCTCCGCAGGGGGTAAAGAGACCCAGTACTTC.

The CDR3 is CASSRGRSSTDTQYF. For the CDR3, the DNA is TGCGCCAGCAGCCGTGGAAGGAGTAGCACAGATACGCAGTATTTT. The genes are TRBV5-1 and TRBJ2-3; D call uncertain. In germline, CDR1 is SGHRS, CDR2 YFSETQ. The CDR3 contains 15 residues. Trimming shortened V by 4 bases and J by 0 bases, and 12 bases separated the two germline ends.

The chain employs TRBV18 and TRBJ2-7, with D perhaps TRBD1 (6 bases). Germline CDR1 and CDR2: KGHSH and LQKENI. The CDR3 covers 13 residues. V lost 3 bases and J 3 bases, leaving 9 bases between the germline ends. CDR3 amino acids: CASSPTRGYEQYF. The CDR3 DNA reads as TGTGCCAGCTCACCTACCAGGGGCTACGAGCAGTACTTC.

The rearrangement uses TRBV29-1 and TRBJ2-5, with a tentative D call TRBD1 (6 bases). The CDR3 consists of 12 residues. V was trimmed by 2 bases and J by 6 bases, leaving 10 bases between them. CDR1 is SQVTM and CDR2 is ANQGSEA in the germline V gene. The CDR3 DNA sequence: TGCAGCGTTGAAAATACAGGGCAGACCCAGTACTTC. Its protein is CSVENTGQTQYF.